This T cell receptor (beta chain) was retrieved from a study of cytomegalovirus exposure and HLA in healthy donors. Background on the study: Earlier results showed 117 million unique TCR beta sequences derived from 150 million to 200 million T cells.

Researchers ran the PCR with 60 Vbeta and 13 Jbeta primers. Here immunoSEQ multiplex PCR was the method, and the copy in TCRdb shows in-frame clones only, minus some. The data hold 120,000 to 150,000 clones, with 68% observed a single time. V was cut by 10 bases and J by 7 bases, with 11 bases left in between. In germline, CDR1 is MNHNS, CDR2 SASEGT. The CDR3 is 12 amino acids. The chain employs TRBV6-1 and TRBJ1-6; possibly TRBD1 for D (6 bases). The sequence derives from a man aged 55 to 69 in good health and CMV-seronegative. The specimen sequenced was PBMCs. Here the CDR3 reads CATSDRNSPLHF. As DNA, the CDR3 is TGTGCCACTTCAGACAGGAATTCACCCCTCCACTTT.